This TCR beta chain emerged from a study of T cell responses to AZD1222 COVID-19 vaccine. CDR3 size: 15 residues. V lost 4 bases to trimming and J lost 0 bases, with 12 bases between them. The germline gives CDR1 SGHDT, CDR2 YYEEEE. Assay used: immunoSEQ multiplex PCR; TCRdb lists only in-frame clones, some missing. The sample records 120,000 to 150,000 clones, approximately 90% being singletons. This clonotype was obtained from an adult in good health. V is TRBV5-6 and J is TRBJ2-3, with D unresolved. This specimen was peripheral blood, taken on day 0 of AZD1222 vaccination. This CDR3 reads CASSTRWLSTDTQYF. The CDR3 DNA reads TGTGCCAGCAGCACCCGGTGGCTTAGCACAGATACGCAGTATTTT.